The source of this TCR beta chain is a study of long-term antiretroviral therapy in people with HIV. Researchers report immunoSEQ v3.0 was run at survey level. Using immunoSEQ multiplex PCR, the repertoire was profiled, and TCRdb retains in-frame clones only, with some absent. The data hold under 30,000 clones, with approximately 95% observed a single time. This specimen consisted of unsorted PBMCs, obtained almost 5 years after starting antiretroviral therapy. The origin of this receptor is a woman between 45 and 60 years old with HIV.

The CDR3 DNA sequence: TGTGCCAGCAGTCATAGCACAGATACGCAGTATTTT. This translates into CASSHSTDTQYF. V and J are TRBV6-5 and TRBJ2-3; no definite D call. With 5 bases removed from V and 0 bases from J, the gap between germline ends came to 3 bases. Germline V lookup: CDR1 MNHEY, CDR2 SVGAGI. The CDR3 sequence is 12 residues long.